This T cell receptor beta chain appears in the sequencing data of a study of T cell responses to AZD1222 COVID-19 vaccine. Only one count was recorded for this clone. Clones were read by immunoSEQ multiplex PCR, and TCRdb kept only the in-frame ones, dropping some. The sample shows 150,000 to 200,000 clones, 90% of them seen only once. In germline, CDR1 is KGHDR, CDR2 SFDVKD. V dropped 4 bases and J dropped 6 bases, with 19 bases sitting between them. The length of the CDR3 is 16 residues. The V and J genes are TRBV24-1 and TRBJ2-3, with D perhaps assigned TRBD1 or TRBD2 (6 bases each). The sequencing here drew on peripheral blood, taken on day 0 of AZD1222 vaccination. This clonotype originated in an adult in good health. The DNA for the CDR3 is TGTGCCACCAGTGACCACCGGAGGGGGGTGAGGGATACGCAGTATTTT. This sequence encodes CATSDHRRGVRDTQYF.